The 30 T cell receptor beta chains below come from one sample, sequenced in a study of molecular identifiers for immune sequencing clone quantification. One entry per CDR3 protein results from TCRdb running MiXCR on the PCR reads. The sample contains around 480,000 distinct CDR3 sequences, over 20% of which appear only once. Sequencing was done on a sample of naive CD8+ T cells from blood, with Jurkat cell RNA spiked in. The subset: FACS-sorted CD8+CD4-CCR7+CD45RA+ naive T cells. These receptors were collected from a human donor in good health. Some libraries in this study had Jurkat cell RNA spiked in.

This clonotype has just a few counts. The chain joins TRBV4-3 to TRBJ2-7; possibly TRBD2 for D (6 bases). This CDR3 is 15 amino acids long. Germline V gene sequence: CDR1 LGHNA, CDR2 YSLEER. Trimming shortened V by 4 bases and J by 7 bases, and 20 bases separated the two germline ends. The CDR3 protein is CASSPTRAGKGEQYF. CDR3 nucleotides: TGCGCCAGCAGCCCGACGCGGGCGGGGAAGGGAGAGCAGTACTTC.

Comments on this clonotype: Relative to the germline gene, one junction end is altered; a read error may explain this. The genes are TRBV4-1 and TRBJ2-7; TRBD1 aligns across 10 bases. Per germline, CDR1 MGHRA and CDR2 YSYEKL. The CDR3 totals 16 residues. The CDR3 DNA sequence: TGCGCCAGCAGCCAAGAACCGGGACAGGGGTTTTACGGGCAGTACTTC. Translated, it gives CASSQEPGQGFYGQYF.

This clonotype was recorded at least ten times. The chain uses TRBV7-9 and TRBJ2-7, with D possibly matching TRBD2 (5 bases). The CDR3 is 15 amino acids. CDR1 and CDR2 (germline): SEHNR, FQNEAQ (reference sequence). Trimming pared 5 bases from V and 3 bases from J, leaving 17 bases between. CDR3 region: CASSPHDSGFYEQYF. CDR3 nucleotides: TGTGCCAGCAGCCCGCACGACTCGGGGTTCTACGAGCAGTACTTC.

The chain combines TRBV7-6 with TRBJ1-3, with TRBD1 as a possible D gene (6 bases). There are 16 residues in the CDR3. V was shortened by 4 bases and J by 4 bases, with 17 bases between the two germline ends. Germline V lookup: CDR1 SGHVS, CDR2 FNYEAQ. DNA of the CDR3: TGTGCCAGCAGCTCGCACGCCGGACAGAGAGGAAACACCATATATTTT. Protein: CASSSHAGQRGNTIYF. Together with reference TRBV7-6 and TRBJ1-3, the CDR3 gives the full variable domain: GAGVSQSPRYKVTKRGQDVALRCDPISGHVSLYWYRQALGQGPEFLTYFNYEAQQDKSGLPNDRFSAERPEGSISTLTIQRTEQRDSAMYRCASSSHAGQRGNTIYFGEGSWLTVV.

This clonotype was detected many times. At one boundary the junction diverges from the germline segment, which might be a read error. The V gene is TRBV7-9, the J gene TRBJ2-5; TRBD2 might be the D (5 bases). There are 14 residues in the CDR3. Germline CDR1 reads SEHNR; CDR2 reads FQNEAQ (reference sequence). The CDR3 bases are TGTGCCAGCAGCCTAGCCCTTGGAGAAGAGACCCAGTACTTC. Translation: CASSLALGEETQYF.

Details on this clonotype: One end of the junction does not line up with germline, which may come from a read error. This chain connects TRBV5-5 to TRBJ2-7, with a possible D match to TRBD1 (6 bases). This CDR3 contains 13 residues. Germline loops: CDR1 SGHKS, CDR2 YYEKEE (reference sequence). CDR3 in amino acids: CAGSWTVAYEQYF. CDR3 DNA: TGTGCCGGCAGCTGGACAGTGGCCTACGAGCAGTACTTC. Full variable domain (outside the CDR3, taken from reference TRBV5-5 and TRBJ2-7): DAGVTQSPTHLIKTRGQQVTLRCSPISGHKSVSWYQQVLGQGPQFIFQYYEKEERGRGNFPDRFSARQFPNYSSELNVNALLLGDSALYLCAGSWTVAYEQYFGPGTRLTVT.

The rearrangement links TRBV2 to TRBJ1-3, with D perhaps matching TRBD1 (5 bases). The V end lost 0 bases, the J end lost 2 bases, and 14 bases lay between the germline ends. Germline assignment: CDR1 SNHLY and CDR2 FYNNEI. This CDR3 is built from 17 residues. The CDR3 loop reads CASSEAIYGTAGNTIYF. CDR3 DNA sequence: TGTGCCAGCAGTGAAGCGATCTACGGGACTGCTGGAAACACCATATATTTT.

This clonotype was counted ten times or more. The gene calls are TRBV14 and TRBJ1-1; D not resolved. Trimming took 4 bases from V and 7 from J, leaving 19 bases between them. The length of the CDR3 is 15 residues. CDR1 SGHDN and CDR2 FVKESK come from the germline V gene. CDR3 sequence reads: CASSRYKGWVGEAFF. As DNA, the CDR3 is TGTGCCAGCAGCCGTTACAAGGGATGGGTTGGTGAAGCTTTCTTT.

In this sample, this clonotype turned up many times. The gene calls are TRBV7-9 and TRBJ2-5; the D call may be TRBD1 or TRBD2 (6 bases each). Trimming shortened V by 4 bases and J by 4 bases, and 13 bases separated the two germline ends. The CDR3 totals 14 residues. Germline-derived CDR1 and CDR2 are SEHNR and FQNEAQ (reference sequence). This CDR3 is CASSSTGGRETQYF. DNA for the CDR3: TGTGCCAGCAGCTCAACTGGGGGGCGAGAGACCCAGTACTTC.

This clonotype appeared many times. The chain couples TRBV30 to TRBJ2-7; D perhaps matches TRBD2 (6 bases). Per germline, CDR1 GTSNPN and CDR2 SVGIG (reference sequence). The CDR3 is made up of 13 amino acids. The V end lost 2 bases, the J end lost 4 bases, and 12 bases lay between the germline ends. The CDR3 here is CAWSSGGAYEQYF. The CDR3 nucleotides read TGTGCCTGGAGTTCCGGGGGTGCTTACGAGCAGTACTTC.

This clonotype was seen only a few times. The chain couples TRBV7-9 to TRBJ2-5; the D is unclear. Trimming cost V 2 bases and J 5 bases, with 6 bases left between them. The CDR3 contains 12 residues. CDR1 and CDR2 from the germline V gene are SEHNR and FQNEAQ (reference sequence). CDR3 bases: TGTGCCAGCAGCTTACCCAAGGAGACCCAGTACTTC. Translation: CASSLPKETQYF. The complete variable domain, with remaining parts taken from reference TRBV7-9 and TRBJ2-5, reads DTGVSQNPRHKITKRGQNVTFRCDPISEHNRLYWYRQTLGQGPEFLTYFQNEAQLEKSRLLSDRFSAERPKGSFSTLEIQRTEQGDSAMYLCASSLPKETQYFGPGTRLLVL.

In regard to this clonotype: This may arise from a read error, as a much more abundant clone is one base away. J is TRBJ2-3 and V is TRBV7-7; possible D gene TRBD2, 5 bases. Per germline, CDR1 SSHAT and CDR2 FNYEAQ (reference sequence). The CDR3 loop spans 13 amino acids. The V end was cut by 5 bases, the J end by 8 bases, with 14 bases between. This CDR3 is CASSPAGEATQYF. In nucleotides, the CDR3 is TGTGCCAGCAGCCCTGCCGGGGAAGCTACGCAGTATTTT.

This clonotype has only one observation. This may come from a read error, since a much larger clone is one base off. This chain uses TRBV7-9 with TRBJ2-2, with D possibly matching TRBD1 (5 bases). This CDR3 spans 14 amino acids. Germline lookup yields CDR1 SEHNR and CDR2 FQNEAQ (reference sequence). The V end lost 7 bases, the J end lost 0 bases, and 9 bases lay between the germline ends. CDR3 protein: CASKQESNTGELFF. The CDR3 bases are TGTGCCAGCAAACAGGAATCGAACACCGGGGAGCTGTTTTTT.

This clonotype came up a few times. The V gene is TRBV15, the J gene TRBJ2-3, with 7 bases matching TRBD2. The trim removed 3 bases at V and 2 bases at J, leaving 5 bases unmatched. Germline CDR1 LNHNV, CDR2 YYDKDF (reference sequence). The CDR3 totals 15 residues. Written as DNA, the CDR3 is TGTGCCACCAGCAGTGGACTAGAACTCACAGATACGCAGTATTTT. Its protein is CATSSGLELTDTQYF.

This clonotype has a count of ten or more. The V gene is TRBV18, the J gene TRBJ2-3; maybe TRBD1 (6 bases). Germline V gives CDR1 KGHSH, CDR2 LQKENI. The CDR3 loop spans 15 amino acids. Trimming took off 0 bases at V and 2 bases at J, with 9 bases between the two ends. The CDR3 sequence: CASSPPDSPTDTQYF. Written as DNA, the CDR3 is TGTGCCAGCTCACCACCGGACAGCCCCACAGATACGCAGTATTTT.

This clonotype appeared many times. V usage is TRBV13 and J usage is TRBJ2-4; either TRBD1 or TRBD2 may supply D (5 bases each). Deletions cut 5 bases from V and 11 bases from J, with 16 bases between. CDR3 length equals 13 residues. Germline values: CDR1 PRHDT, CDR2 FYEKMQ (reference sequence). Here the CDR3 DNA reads TGTGCCAGCAGCACCGGGACGTCTGGGGTTCAGTACTTC. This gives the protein CASSTGTSGVQYF.

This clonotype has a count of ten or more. The CDR3 reads CASSTGTGTEAFF. The CDR3 nucleotides read TGTGCCAGCAGCACCGGGACAGGCACTGAAGCTTTCTTT. The chain joins TRBV13 to TRBJ1-1, with 8 bases matching TRBD1. The CDR3 extends over 13 amino acids. Trimming removed 5 bases from V and 4 bases from J; junction bases left unmatched: 3. Germline V gene data show CDR1 as PRHDT and CDR2 as FYEKMQ (reference sequence).

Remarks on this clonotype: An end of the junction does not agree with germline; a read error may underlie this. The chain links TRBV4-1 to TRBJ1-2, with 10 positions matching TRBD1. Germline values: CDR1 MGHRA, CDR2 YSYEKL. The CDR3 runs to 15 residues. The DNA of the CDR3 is TGCGCCAGCAGCCAAGTGACAGGGGGCAGCTATGGCTACGCCTTC. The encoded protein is CASSQVTGGSYGYAF.

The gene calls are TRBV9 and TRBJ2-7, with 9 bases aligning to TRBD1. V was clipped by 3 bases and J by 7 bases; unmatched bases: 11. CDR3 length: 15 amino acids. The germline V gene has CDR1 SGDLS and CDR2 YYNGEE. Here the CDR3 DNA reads TGTGCCAGCAGCGGTCCCGGGACAGGGTTTGGGGAGCAGTACTTC. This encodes CASSGPGTGFGEQYF.

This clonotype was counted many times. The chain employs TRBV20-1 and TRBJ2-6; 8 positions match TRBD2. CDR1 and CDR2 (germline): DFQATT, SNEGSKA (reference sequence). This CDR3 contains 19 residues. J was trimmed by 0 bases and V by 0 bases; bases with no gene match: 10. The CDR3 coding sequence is TGCAGTGCTAGAGATCCGCTGATAGCGGGGCCCTCTGGGGCCAACGTCCTGACTTTC. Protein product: CSARDPLIAGPSGANVLTF.

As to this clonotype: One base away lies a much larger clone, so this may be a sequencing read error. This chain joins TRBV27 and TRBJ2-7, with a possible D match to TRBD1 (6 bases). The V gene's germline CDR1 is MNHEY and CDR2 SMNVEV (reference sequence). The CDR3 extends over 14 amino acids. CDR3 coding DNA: TGTGCCATCAGTGCCCGGGACAACTCCTACGAGCAGTACTTC. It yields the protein CAISARDNSYEQYF.

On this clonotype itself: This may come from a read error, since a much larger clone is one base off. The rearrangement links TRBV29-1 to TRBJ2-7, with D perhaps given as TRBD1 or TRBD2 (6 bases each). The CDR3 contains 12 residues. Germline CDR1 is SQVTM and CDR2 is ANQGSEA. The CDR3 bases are TGCGGCGTGTTTGGGGGGCGGAACGAGCAGTACTTC. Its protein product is CGVFGGRNEQYF.

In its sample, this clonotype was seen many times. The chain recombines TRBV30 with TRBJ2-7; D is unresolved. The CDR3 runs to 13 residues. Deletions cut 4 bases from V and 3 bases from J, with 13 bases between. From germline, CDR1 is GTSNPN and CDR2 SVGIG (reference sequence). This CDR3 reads CAWTGPPSYEQYF. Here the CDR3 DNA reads TGTGCCTGGACCGGGCCCCCTAGCTACGAGCAGTACTTC.

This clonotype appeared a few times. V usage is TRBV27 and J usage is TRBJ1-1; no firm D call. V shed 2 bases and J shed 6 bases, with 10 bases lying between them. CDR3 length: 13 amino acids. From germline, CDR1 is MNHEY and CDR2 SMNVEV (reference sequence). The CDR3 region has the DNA TGTGCCAGCAGTTTAGGAAAGTTGGCTGAAGCTTTCTTT. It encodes CASSLGKLAEAFF.

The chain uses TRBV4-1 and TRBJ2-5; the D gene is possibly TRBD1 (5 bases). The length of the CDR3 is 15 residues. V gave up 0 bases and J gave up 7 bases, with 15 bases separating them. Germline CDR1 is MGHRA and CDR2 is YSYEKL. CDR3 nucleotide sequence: TGCGCCAGCAGCCAAGAAGGTTCAGGGCCGGGGACCCAGTACTTC. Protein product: CASSQEGSGPGTQYF.

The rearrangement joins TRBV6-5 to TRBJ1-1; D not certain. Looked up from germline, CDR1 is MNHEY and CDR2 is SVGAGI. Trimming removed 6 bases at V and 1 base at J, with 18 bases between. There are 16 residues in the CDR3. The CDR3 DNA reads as TGTGCCAGCAGAATCCTGTCCGGGGTGTCGAACACTGAAGCTTTCTTT. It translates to CASRILSGVSNTEAFF.

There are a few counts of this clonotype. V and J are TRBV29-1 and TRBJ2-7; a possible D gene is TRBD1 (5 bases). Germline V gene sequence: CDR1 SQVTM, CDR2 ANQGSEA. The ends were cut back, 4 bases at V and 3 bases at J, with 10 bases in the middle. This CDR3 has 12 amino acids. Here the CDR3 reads CSVAQGGYEQYF. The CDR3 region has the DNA TGCAGCGTTGCTCAGGGTGGCTACGAGCAGTACTTC.

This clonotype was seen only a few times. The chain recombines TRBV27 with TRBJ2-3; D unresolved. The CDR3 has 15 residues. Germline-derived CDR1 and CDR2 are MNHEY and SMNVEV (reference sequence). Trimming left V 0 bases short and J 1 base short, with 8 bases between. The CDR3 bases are TGTGCCAGCAGTTTATCGTTTCTCGGCACAGATACGCAGTATTTT. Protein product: CASSLSFLGTDTQYF.

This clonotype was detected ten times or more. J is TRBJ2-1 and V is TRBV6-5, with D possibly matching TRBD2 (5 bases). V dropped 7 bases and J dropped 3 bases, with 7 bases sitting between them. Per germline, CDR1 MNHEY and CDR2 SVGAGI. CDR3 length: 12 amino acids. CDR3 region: CASKGDYNEQFF. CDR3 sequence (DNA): TGTGCCAGCAAGGGAGACTACAATGAGCAGTTCTTC.

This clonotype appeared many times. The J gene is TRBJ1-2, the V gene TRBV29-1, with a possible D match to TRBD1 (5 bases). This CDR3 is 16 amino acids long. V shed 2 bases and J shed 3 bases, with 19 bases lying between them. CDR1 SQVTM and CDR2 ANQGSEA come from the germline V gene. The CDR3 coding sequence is TGCAGCGTTGAATTAGGGGTTCAAAGGACGCACTATGGCTACACCTTC. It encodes CSVELGVQRTHYGYTF.